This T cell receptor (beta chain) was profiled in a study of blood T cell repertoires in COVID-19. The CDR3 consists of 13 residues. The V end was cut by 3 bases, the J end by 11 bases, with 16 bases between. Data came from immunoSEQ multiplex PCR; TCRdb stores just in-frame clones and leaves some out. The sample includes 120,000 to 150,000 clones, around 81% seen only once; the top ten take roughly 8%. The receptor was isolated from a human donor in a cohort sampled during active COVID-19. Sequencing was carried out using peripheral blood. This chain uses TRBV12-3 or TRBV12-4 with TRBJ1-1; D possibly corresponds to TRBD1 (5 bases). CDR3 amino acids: CASSLGGGKVAFF. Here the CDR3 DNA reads TGTGCCAGCAGTTTGGGGGGGGGAAAGGTGGCTTTCTTT.